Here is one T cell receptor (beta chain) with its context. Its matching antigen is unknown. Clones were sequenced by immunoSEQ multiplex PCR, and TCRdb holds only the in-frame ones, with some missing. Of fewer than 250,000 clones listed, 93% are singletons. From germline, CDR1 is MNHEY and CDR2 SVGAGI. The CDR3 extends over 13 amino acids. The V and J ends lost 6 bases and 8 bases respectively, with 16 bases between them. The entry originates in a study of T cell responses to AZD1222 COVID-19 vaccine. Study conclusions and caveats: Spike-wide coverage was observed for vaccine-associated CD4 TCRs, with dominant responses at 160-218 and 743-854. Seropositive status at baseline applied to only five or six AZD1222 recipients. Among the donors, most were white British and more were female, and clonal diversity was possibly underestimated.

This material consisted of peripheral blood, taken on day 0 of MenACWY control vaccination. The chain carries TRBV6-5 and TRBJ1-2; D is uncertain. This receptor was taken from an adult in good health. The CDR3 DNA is TGTGCCAGCAGAAAAACACTGAACGGAGGCTACACCTTC. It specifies CASRKTLNGGYTF.